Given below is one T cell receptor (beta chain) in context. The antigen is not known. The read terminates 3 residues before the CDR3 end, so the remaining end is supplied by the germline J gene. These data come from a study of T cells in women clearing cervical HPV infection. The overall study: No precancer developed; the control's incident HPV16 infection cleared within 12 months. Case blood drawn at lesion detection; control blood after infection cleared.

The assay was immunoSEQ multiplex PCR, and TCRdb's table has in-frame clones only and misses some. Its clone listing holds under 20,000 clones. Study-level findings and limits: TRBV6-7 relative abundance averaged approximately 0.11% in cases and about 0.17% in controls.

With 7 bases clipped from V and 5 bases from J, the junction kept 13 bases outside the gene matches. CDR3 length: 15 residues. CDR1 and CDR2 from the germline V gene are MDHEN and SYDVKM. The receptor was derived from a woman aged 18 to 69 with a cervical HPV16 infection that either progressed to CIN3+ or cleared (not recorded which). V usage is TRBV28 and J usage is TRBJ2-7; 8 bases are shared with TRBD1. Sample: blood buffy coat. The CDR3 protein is CASTTSGQGLDEQYF. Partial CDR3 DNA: TGTGCCAGCACTACCTCAGGACAGGGCTTAGACGAG.